This TCR beta chain was identified in a study of blood T cell repertoires in COVID-19. Study-level background: There were acute and convalescent COVID-19 samples, and they came from the United States, Italy and Spain. PBMCs, B-cell-depleted T cells, or T cells were the source of the cDNA or gDNA that made up the material.

There are 16 residues in the CDR3. Germline V gene sequence: CDR1 SGHTA, CDR2 FQGNSA. With 4 bases clipped from V and 6 bases from J, the junction kept 10 bases outside the gene matches. Original processing notes: Nucleated cell counts were estimated from reference gene primer amplification. Using immunoSEQ multiplex PCR, the repertoire was profiled, and TCRdb retains in-frame clones only, with some absent. V, J and clone size derive from that table, while D and trimming were established from the DNA sequence. The data show a few hundred thousand clones, around 84% seen once. The chain employs TRBV7-2 and TRBJ2-2, with TRBD1 matching 8 bases. Sequencing was performed on peripheral blood. This clonotype originated in a man in his 60s with acute or convalescent COVID-19. In DNA, the CDR3 is TGTGCCAGCAGCTCTTACAGACAGGGGTCTTCCGGGGAGCTGTTTTTT. The encoded protein is CASSSYRQGSSGELFF.